The source of this T cell receptor beta chain is a study of OX40 agonist ivuxolimab in advanced cancers. Turning to the study itself: Six ivuxolimab dose levels, 0.01 to 10 mg/kg, were given intravenously every 2 weeks. Patients receiving dose escalation had hepatocellular carcinoma, melanoma, renal cell or head and neck cancer. At just under 85% male, the cohort had a mean age of roughly 60 years, ranging from about 23 to 79.

The germline V gene has CDR1 SGHNT and CDR2 YENEEA. The CDR3 loop spans 14 amino acids. The V end was cut by 6 bases, the J end by 6 bases, with 12 bases between. TCRdb keeps only in-frame clones here, not all; method: immunoSEQ multiplex PCR. The sample includes around 63,000 clones, roughly 78% of them seen just once. This sequence was found in an adult with an advanced solid tumor such as melanoma, head and neck, liver or kidney cancer. Sequences were derived from CD4+ or CD8+ T cells sorted from blood, sampled in a trial of the OX40 agonist ivuxolimab. The rearrangement links TRBV11-3 to TRBJ1-6; D is unresolved. In DNA, the CDR3 is TGTGCCAGCAGTAAGGGTTTCTCTAATTCACCCCTCCACTTT. Its protein product is CASSKGFSNSPLHF.